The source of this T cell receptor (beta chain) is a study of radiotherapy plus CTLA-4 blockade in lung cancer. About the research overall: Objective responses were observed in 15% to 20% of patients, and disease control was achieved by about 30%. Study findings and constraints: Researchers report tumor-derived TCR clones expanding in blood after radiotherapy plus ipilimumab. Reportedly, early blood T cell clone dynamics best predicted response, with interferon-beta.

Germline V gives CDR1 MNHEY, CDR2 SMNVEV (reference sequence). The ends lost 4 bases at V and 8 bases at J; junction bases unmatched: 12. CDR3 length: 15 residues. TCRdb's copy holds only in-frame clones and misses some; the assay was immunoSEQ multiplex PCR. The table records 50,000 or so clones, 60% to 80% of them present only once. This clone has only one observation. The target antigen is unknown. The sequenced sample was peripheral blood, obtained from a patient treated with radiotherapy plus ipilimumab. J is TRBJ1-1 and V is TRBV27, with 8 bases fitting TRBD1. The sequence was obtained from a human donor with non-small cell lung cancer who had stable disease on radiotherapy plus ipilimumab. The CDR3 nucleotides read TGTGCCAGCAGTTCCCTTGGGACAGGCGGGGGGGAAGCTTTCTTT. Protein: CASSSLGTGGGEAFF.